A selection of T cell receptor beta chains follows, all from one sample in a study of radiation and T cells in renal cell carcinoma. The protocol was immunoSEQ multiplex PCR, while the TCRdb copy is restricted to in-frame clones and leaves out a portion. Altogether roughly 80,000 clones are present, 65% to 90% being singletons, with the ten largest covering about 22%. Sequenced here: blood, sampled from a patient whose treatment included radiotherapy and nephrectomy. These receptors all stem from a woman between 45 and 60 years old with renal cell carcinoma. Each CDR3 is given without its conserved first and last residue.

j_call v_call cdr3_aa
TRBJ2-1 TRBV5-1 ASSWGTSGRTNEQF
TRBJ2-7 TRBV9 ASSVGMSYEQY
TRBJ1-5 TRBV6-1 ASSESHRGYQPQH
TRBJ1-1 TRBV6-5 ASSQAGVRGAF
TRBJ1-1 TRBV19 ASSVGAGTEAF
TRBJ2-1 TRBV14 ASSQSGNEQF
TRBJ1-5 TRBV28 ASSRDRGRQPQH
TRBJ2-3 TRBV10-1 ASSESPWSDTQY
TRBJ1-5 TRBV6-5 ASSYSGLNQPQH
TRBJ1-5 TRBV27 ASSLEGKRQPQH
TRBJ2-5 TRBV28 ASSTQTSGQETQY
TRBJ1-5 TRBV18 ASSPSGTGVQPQH
TRBJ1-2 TRBV25-1 ASSGFNYGYT